The clone carrying this TCR beta chain occurred a few times. Its antigen is not known. The record originates from a study of blood T cells in healthy people across ages. Study results and caveats: With age, beta diversity per million T cells declined roughly linearly, significantly by over 35.

A second PCR of 7 to 11 cycles used a sample-barcoded 5' primer and a J-beta primer mix. No fewer than 3 million CDR3-containing paired-end reads came from each sample. TCRdb re-called the 5' RACE reads with MiXCR, one entry per CDR3 protein. This sample has more than 1,000,000 distinct CDR3 sequences, with less than 25% found just once. These data also formed part of another study, on T cells of mothers and their children. That paper notes: Every mother supplied over 9.5 million TCR beta CDR3 reads and every child approximately 2.8 million.

The material sequenced was blood. This TCR derives from a girl aged 2-10 years in good health.

The CDR3 loop is CSGLGEGVWETQYF. CDR3 DNA: TGCAGTGGGTTGGGAGAAGGAGTGTGGGAGACCCAGTACTTC. The V gene is TRBV20-1, the J gene TRBJ2-5; possibly TRBD2 for D (5 bases). The CDR3 consists of 14 residues. CDR1 DFQATT and CDR2 SNEGSKA come from the germline V gene (reference sequence). The germline V and J ends were trimmed by 7 bases and 5 bases, with 20 bases remaining between them.